A single sample gave rise to the 18 T cell receptor beta chains below, sequenced in a study of blood T cell repertoires in COVID-19. Method: immunoSEQ multiplex PCR; TCRdb's copy keeps in-frame clones and lacks some. The table has about 240,000 clones, 85% seen once. Source material: peripheral blood. These receptors originate from a man aged 50-60 years with COVID-19, enrolled during active disease.

The chain links TRBV30 to TRBJ1-5, with 7 bases identical to TRBD1. Germline loops: CDR1 GTSNPN, CDR2 SVGIG (reference sequence). The CDR3 totals 13 residues. J gave up 5 bases and V 0 bases, and 1 base lay outside the gene matches. The chain's CDR3 is CAWSVTGDQPQHF. CDR3 DNA sequence: TGTGCCTGGAGTGTAACAGGGGATCAGCCCCAGCATTTT. Variable domain in full (rest from reference TRBV30 and TRBJ1-5): SQTIHQWPATLVQPVGSPLSLECTVEGTSNPNLYWYRQAAGRGLQLLFYSVGIGQISSEVPQNLSASRPQDRQFILSSKKLLLSDSGFYLCAWSVTGDQPQHFGDGTRLSIL.

This chain uses TRBV5-8 with TRBJ1-4; D ambiguous. Germline V gene lookup returns CDR1 SGHTS and CDR2 YDEGEE. V gave up 0 bases and J gave up 7 bases, with 10 bases separating them. The CDR3 covers 14 residues. This CDR3 reads CASSLDREVEKLFF. CDR3 nucleotides: TGTGCCAGCAGCTTGGATAGGGAGGTTGAAAAACTGTTTTTT.

V is TRBV6-2 or TRBV6-3 and J is TRBJ2-7, with 7 nucleotides matching TRBD1. Per the germline V gene, CDR1 is MNHEY and CDR2 is SVGEGT. V lost 4 bases, J lost 3 bases, and 3 bases stayed unmatched. The CDR3 has 13 residues. CDR3 nucleotide sequence: TGTGCCAGCAGTTGGGACAGTAACTACGAGCAGTACTTC. This sequence encodes CASSWDSNYEQYF.

The V gene is TRBV15, the J gene TRBJ1-2, with no clear D. The CDR3 sequence is 16 residues long. V was clipped by 1 base and J by 0 bases, with 12 bases between them. Looked up from germline, CDR1 is LNHNV and CDR2 is YYDKDF (reference sequence). DNA of the CDR3: TGTGCCACCAGCAGAGTCCGTCCAGCGTCTAACTATGGCTACACCTTC. It encodes CATSRVRPASNYGYTF.

V usage is TRBV6-5 and J usage is TRBJ2-1; 11 nucleotides match TRBD1. The junction had 3 bases not matched to a gene; V was cut back by 6 bases and J by 8 bases. The germline gives CDR1 MNHEY, CDR2 SVGAGI. The CDR3 spans 13 residues. In nucleotides, the CDR3 is TGTGCCAGCAGCCGGGACAGGGGGTATGAGCAGTTCTTC. Amino acids: CASSRDRGYEQFF.

This chain connects TRBV12-3 or TRBV12-4 to TRBJ2-5; perhaps TRBD2 as D (5 bases). V was clipped by 0 bases and J by 5 bases, with 7 bases between them. The CDR3 length is 13 residues. Here the CDR3 reads CASSLAKRETQYF. The CDR3, as DNA: TGTGCCAGCAGTTTAGCTAAGCGGGAGACCCAGTACTTC.

The chain couples TRBV6-5 to TRBJ2-7; 10 bases match TRBD2. CDR3 length equals 14 residues. Trimming cost V 8 bases and J 2 bases; bases outside gene matches: 6. Germline lookup yields CDR1 MNHEY and CDR2 SVGAGI. In DNA form, the CDR3 reads TGTGCCAGCGGCAGCGGGGGGGACCCCTACGAGCAGTACTTC. This sequence encodes CASGSGGDPYEQYF.

The chain links TRBV7-2 to TRBJ2-1; 7 bases are a match to TRBD2. Losses at the gene ends were 5 bases for V and 9 bases for J; bases not matched to a gene: 13. The CDR3 covers 15 residues. The germline gives CDR1 SGHTA, CDR2 FQGNSA. The CDR3 loop reads CASSMGTTAAGEQFF. CDR3 bases: TGTGCCAGCAGCATGGGGACTACAGCAGCCGGTGAGCAGTTCTTC.

V gene TRBV3-1 (or the pseudogene TRBV3-2) combines with J gene TRBJ2-1, with TRBD1 identical over 7 bases. The CDR3 extends over 13 amino acids. CDR1 and CDR2 (germline): LGHDT, YNNKEL (reference sequence). V shed 2 bases and J 9 bases; nucleotides not matched to a gene: 4. CDR3 residues: CASSQLGQFEQFF. The CDR3 nucleotides read TGTGCCAGCAGCCAACTGGGACAGTTTGAGCAGTTCTTC.

The rearrangement links TRBV11-2 to TRBJ2-6; no definite D call. This CDR3 comprises 16 residues. Trimming shortened V by 4 bases and J by 0 bases, and 10 bases separated the two germline ends. In germline, CDR1 is SGHAT, CDR2 FQNNGV. CDR3 DNA: TGTGCCAGCAGCTACCGACTGGGCTCTGGGGCCAACGTCCTGACTTTC. Amino acid sequence: CASSYRLGSGANVLTF.

A note on this clone: Other DNA sequences of this sample code for an identical CDR3. This sequence joins TRBV5-1 and TRBJ2-2; D remains unclear. The length of the CDR3 is 16 residues. Per the germline V gene, CDR1 is SGHRS and CDR2 is YFSETQ. V was cut by 0 bases and J by 0 bases, with 9 bases left in between. CDR3: CASSLGVSANTGELFF. CDR3 bases: TGCGCCAGCAGCTTGGGAGTGAGCGCGAACACCGGGGAGCTGTTTTTT.

In this sample, this clone turned up once. This chain uses TRBV9 with TRBJ2-3, with TRBD1 identical over 9 bases. CDR3 length: 15 residues. CDR1 SGDLS and CDR2 YYNGEE come from the germline V gene. V was pared by 3 bases and J by 0 bases, with 2 bases of the junction left unmatched. This CDR3 is CASSAGTGSTDTQYF. The CDR3 bases are TGTGCCAGCAGCGCCGGGACAGGGAGCACAGATACGCAGTATTTT.

This chain connects TRBV28 to TRBJ2-5; D perhaps matches TRBD1 (7 bases). The germline CDR1 and CDR2 sequences are MDHEN and SYDVKM. This CDR3 has 15 amino acids. Trimming removed 6 bases from V and 5 bases from J, with 19 bases in between. CDR3 in DNA: TGTGCCAGCAGCAGTCGTCAGGGGGGCTTTGAGACCCAGTACTTC. The encoded protein is CASSSRQGGFETQYF. The full variable domain, completed using reference TRBV28 and TRBJ2-5, is DVKVTQSSRYLVKRTGEKVFLECVQDMDHENMFWYRQDPGLGLRLIYFSYDVKMKEKGDIPEGYSVSREKKERFSLILESASTNQTSMYLCASSSRQGGFETQYFGPGTRLLVL.

The chain is built from TRBV6-2 or TRBV6-3 and TRBJ2-7, with 7 bases that match TRBD2. The CDR3 is made up of 13 amino acids. Looked up from germline, CDR1 is MNHEY and CDR2 is SVGEGT. V was clipped by 6 bases and J by 0 bases; unmatched bases: 2. The CDR3 loop reads CASSGGSSYEQYF. The CDR3 nucleotides read TGTGCCAGCAGCGGGGGGAGCTCCTACGAGCAGTACTTC.

The chain joins TRBV30 to TRBJ1-5; D call uncertain. Per the germline V gene, CDR1 is GTSNPN and CDR2 is SVGIG (reference sequence). This CDR3 has 13 residues. Trimming pared 1 base from V and 11 bases from J, leaving 15 bases between. CDR3 amino acids: CAWSGAGLGTQHF. CDR3 DNA sequence: TGTGCCTGGAGTGGCGCGGGGTTGGGGACCCAGCATTTT.

The chain carries TRBV6-1 and TRBJ1-2, with 7 bases that match TRBD1. Germline trimming cut 0 bases from V and 4 bases from J; bases unmatched to any gene: 2. Germline V gene data show CDR1 as MNHNS and CDR2 as SASEGT. The CDR3 has 14 residues. The CDR3 region has the DNA TGTGCCAGCAGTGAAGCGGACAGGTCCTATGGCTACACCTTC. Translated, it gives CASSEADRSYGYTF.

This clone was counted between two and nine times. The gene calls are TRBV7-9 and TRBJ2-5; 8 bases agree with TRBD1. Germline loops: CDR1 SEHNR, CDR2 FQNEAQ (reference sequence). Losses at the gene ends were 3 bases for V and 5 bases for J; bases not matched to a gene: 2. This CDR3 comprises 13 residues. The CDR3 reads CASSFRGLETQYF. In DNA, the CDR3 is TGTGCCAGCAGCTTCAGGGGGCTGGAGACCCAGTACTTC.

The gene calls are TRBV15 and TRBJ1-5, with D maybe TRBD1 (5 bases). CDR1 is LNHNV and CDR2 is YYDKDF in the germline V gene (reference sequence). Trimming left V 1 base short and J 7 bases short, with 14 bases between. The CDR3 covers 15 residues. This chain's CDR3 is CATSRARISGQPQHF. The CDR3 DNA sequence: TGTGCCACCAGCAGAGCTAGGATTTCAGGGCAGCCCCAGCATTTT.